One sample yielded the 4 T cell receptor beta chains listed below, sequenced in a study of identical twins. MiXCR, run by TCRdb on the 5' RACE reads, gives a single entry per CDR3 protein. The repertoire has under 400,000 distinct CDR3 sequences, 7% to 9.5% of them found once; the top ten carry 7.5% to 9.5%. Sequencing was performed on naive T cells sorted from blood. These receptors were collected from a woman in her forties or fifties in good health.

This clonotype has just a few counts. V is TRBV7-6 and J is TRBJ2-3; tentatively, D is TRBD2 (5 bases). CDR3 length equals 17 residues. The germline V gene encodes CDR1 SGHVS and CDR2 FNYEAQ. V lost 1 base to trimming and J lost 2 bases, with 16 bases between them. The CDR3 region is CASSLVRVGRDTDTQYF. CDR3 in DNA: TGTGCCAGCAGCTTAGTTAGGGTGGGCCGGGACACAGATACGCAGTATTTT.

The chain has TRBV6-1 and TRBJ2-1; D is perhaps TRBD2 (5 bases). The CDR3 is made up of 15 amino acids. V was trimmed by 5 bases and J by 1 base, leaving 12 bases between them. The V gene's germline CDR1 is MNHNS and CDR2 SASEGT. The CDR3 protein is CASSSRVGSYNEQFF. CDR3 bases: TGTGCCAGCAGTTCGCGGGTGGGGTCCTACAATGAGCAGTTCTTC.

This clonotype has just a few counts. The V and J genes are TRBV12-3 or TRBV12-4 and TRBJ2-1; 11 bases line up with TRBD2. V lost 5 bases, J lost 6 bases, and 12 bases stayed unmatched. The CDR3 extends over 17 amino acids. The CDR3, as DNA: TGTGCCAGCAGTCTATCTTTCGGACTAGCGGGTTCCAATGAGCAGTTCTTC. It translates to CASSLSFGLAGSNEQFF.

This clonotype was seen a handful of times. The chain links TRBV20-1 to TRBJ2-1; TRBD2 agrees at 8 bases. The CDR3 length is 16 residues. J was trimmed by 4 bases and V by 6 bases; bases with no gene match: 14. Per germline, CDR1 DFQATT and CDR2 SNEGSKA (reference sequence). The DNA of the CDR3 is TGCAGTGCCGGGGGGGGCACTAGCGGCGTTTACAATGAGCAGTTCTTC. Its translation: CSAGGGTSGVYNEQFF.